A selection of T cell receptor beta chains follows, all from one sample in a study of shared clonotypes between healthy human individuals. The assay was immunoSEQ multiplex PCR, and TCRdb's table has in-frame clones only and misses some. Of about half a million clones in the sample, more than 75% were seen once. The specimen was PBMCs. The receptors come from a woman between 35 and 50 years old in good health. Some clones in this sample may be carry-over from other donors' samples. Each CDR3 is given with its conserved first and last residue. D genes are given only for firm matches. Clone size, where shown, is once, few, many, or a class for clones that have expanded.

TRBD2,15,TRBJ2-1,.,TRBV5-6,TGTGCCAGCAGCTTGGGGACTAGACGGATGAATGAGCAGTTCTTC,CASSLGTRRMNEQFF
.,12,TRBJ1-4,.,TRBV19,TGTGCCACGTCCTCACTAGGGGAAAAACTGTTTTTT,CATSSLGEKLFF
TRBD1,13,TRBJ2-7,.,TRBV29-1,TGCAGCGTACAGACAGGGGCCCTTTACGAGCAGTACTTC,CSVQTGALYEQYF
.,14,TRBJ2-2,.,TRBV7-3,TGTGCCAGCAGCTTAAACAGGAACACCGGGGAGCTGTTTTTT,CASSLNRNTGELFF
TRBD2,16,TRBJ2-3,few,TRBV2,TGTGCCAGCAGTGTCAGCGGGAGATATGGCACAGATACGCAGTATTTT,CASSVSGRYGTDTQYF
TRBD1,17,TRBJ2-7,once,TRBV4-1,TGCGCCAGCAGCCAAGGACTGAGGGACAGGGGATATTACGAGCAGTACTTC,CASSQGLRDRGYYEQYF
.,15,TRBJ2-5,.,TRBV5-6,TGTGCCAGCAGCTCCCCAACGGGCTGGGTCGAGACCCAGTACTTC,CASSSPTGWVETQYF
.,16,TRBJ2-6,few,TRBV5-1,TGCGCCAGCCGTGCAGCGGGCAGCTCTGGGGCCAACGTCCTGACTTTC,CASRAAGSSGANVLTF
.,15,TRBJ1-4,.,TRBV4-2,TGTGCCAGCAGCCAAGACACAGGGTCCAATGAAAAACTGTTTTTT,CASSQDTGSNEKLFF
TRBD2,17,TRBJ2-7,.,TRBV7-2,TGTGCCAGCAGCTTAAGGATTAGCGGGAGCCCCTCCTACGAGCAGTACTTC,CASSLRISGSPSYEQYF
TRBD2,15,TRBJ2-7,.,TRBV27,TGTGCCAGCAGTTTAGGGACTAGCGGGACATACGAGCAGTACTTC,CASSLGTSGTYEQYF
TRBD1,16,TRBJ2-2,.,TRBV7-2,TGTGCCAGCAGCTCGACAGGGTTTGCATCCACCGGGGAGCTGTTTTTT,CASSSTGFASTGELFF
.,16,TRBJ1-5,.,TRBV6-4,TGTGCCAGCAGTCAACGTTTACAGGGTAAGCATCAGCCCCAGCATTTT,CASSQRLQGKHQPQHF
.,15,TRBJ2-2,.,TRBV28,TGTGCCAGCAGACGTCGGGGGAGTCGGGTCGGGGAGCTGTTTTTT,CASRRRGSRVGELFF
.,14,TRBJ1-4,.,TRBV19,TGTGCCAGTAGTATCCGGGGGGATAATGAAAAACTGTTTTTT,CASSIRGDNEKLFF
.,14,TRBJ2-4,.,TRBV4-2,TGTGCCAGCAGCTTCTGGGTAGCCAAAAACATTCAGTACTTC,CASSFWVAKNIQYF
.,16,TRBJ1-2,.,TRBV7-2,TGTGCCAGCAGCCGAGACGCACAGGGTTGGGGTCGGGGCTACACCTTC,CASSRDAQGWGRGYTF
.,14,TRBJ1-1,once,TRBV9,TGTGCCAGCAGCGTAGACAGAGAGAACACTGAAGCTTTCTTT,CASSVDRENTEAFF
TRBD2,19,TRBJ2-2,.,TRBV5-1,TGCGCCAGCAGCTTGGAGGTAGCGGGAGGGCCGTCAGACACCGGGGAGCTGTTTTTT,CASSLEVAGGPSDTGELFF
TRBD2,19,TRBJ2-4,.,TRBV5-1,TGCGCCAGCAGCTTGGGGGGACTAGCGGGCCACCTAGCCAAAAACATTCAGTACTTC,CASSLGGLAGHLAKNIQYF
.,13,TRBJ2-3,.,TRBV10-3,TGTGCCATCTCGAGCCTGGGGGAAGATACGCAGTATTTT,CAISSLGEDTQYF
TRBD1,15,TRBJ1-4,.,TRBV5-6,TGTGCCAGCAGCTTGGGGAAGGGGGCGCCTGAAAAACTGTTTTTT,CASSLGKGAPEKLFF
TRBD2,15,TRBJ2-5,.,TRBV6-1,TGTGCCAGCAGTGAAGTCGGGAGGGCCTTAGAGACCCAGTACTTC,CASSEVGRALETQYF
TRBD1,16,TRBJ2-3,.,TRBV19,TGTGCCAGTAGTATGGATGGGACAGGGGGACGAGATACGCAGTATTTT,CASSMDGTGGRDTQYF
TRBD2,15,TRBJ2-7,.,TRBV10-3,TGTGCCATCAGTGAATCTCTAGCGGTCTCCTACGAGCAGTACTTC,CAISESLAVSYEQYF
.,14,TRBJ1-3,.,TRBV7-2,TGTGCCAGCAGTGCGGGTCTGTCTGGAAACACCATATATTTT,CASSAGLSGNTIYF
.,13,TRBJ1-1,.,TRBV10-3,.,CAISTSDGTEAFF
.,17,TRBJ2-6,.,TRBV10-2,TGCGCCAGCAGTGACTCCCAGGGCTACTCTGGGGCCAACGTCCTGACTTTC,CASSDSQGYSGANVLTF
.,13,TRBJ1-1,few,TRBV29-1,TGCAGCGTTGTTCCCTCTATGAACACTGAAGCTTTCTTT,CSVVPSMNTEAFF